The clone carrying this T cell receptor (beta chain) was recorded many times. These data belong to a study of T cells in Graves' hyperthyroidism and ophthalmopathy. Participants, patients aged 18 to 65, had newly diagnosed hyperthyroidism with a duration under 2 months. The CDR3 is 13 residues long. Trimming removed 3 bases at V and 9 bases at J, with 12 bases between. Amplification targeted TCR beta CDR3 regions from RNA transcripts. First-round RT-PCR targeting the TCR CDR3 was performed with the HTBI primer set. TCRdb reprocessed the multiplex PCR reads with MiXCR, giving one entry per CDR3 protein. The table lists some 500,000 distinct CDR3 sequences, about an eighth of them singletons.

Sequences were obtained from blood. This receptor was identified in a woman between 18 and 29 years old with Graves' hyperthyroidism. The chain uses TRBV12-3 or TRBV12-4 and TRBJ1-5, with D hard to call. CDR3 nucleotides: TGTGCCAGCAGTTTCGGCCGAGTAGGGCCCCAGCATTTT. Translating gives CASSFGRVGPQHF.